This note documents a single T cell receptor beta chain sequence. What it binds is not known. CDR3 length: 13 residues. Trimming shortened V by 1 base and J by 4 bases, and 8 bases separated the two germline ends. Germline CDR1 is LNHDA and CDR2 is SQIVND (reference sequence). The entry originates in a study of OX40 agonist ivuxolimab in advanced cancers. About the study: A male proportion of under 90% was recorded, with mean age around 62 years and range about 23 to 80. Earlier anti-PD-1, anti-PD-L1 or anti-CTLA-4 therapy was permitted; about 39% had received some.

Whole-study results and caveats: Fewer expanded clones were found on average in CD4+ than in CD8+ T cells.

Data came from immunoSEQ multiplex PCR; TCRdb stores just in-frame clones and leaves some out. The sample lists about 64,000 clones, roughly four fifths occurring once. The source of this sequence is an adult with an advanced solid tumor such as melanoma, head and neck, liver or kidney cancer. The chain employs TRBV19 and TRBJ2-7, with D perhaps matching TRBD2 (6 bases). Specimen: CD4+ or CD8+ T cells sorted from blood, collected in a trial of the OX40 agonist ivuxolimab. The chain's CDR3 is CASSIGAGYEQYF. DNA for the CDR3: TGTGCCAGTAGTATAGGTGCGGGGTACGAGCAGTACTTC.